This TCR beta chain was captured in a study of early T cells in non-severe SARS-CoV-2 infection. MiXCR, run by TCRdb on the 5' RACE reads, gives a single entry per CDR3 protein. The data show roughly 61,000 distinct CDR3 sequences, with 11% seen just once and over 1.5% held by the top ten. This CDR3 has 15 residues. Germline V lookup: CDR1 SGHDT, CDR2 YYEEEE. Trimming removed 0 bases from V and 5 bases from J, with 11 bases in between. A few counts support this clonotype. Sequenced input: whole blood. This receptor was obtained from an adult who was a healthcare worker with PCR-confirmed SARS-CoV-2 infection or an uninfected control (not recorded which). The chain links TRBV5-6 to TRBJ2-2; D unresolved. The CDR3 loop is CASSLVALGTGELFF. The CDR3, as DNA: TGTGCCAGCAGCTTGGTGGCATTGGGTACCGGGGAGCTGTTTTTT.